The 16 T cell receptor beta chains given below trace back to one sample, sequenced in a study of spatial heterogeneity in lung cancer. Time point reported: sample taken at primary tumor resection. Unsorted samples of tumor, nontumor lung or frozen PBMC had their whole RNA sequenced. A single record per CDR3 protein comes from TCRdb applying MiXCR to the 5' RACE reads. The sample consists of 40,000 to 45,000 distinct CDR3 sequences, roughly 13% of them appearing once. The specimen was PBMCs, collected at surgery. The origin of the receptors is a male donor with early-stage non-small cell lung cancer.

This clonotype was counted only a few times. V is TRBV4-1 and J is TRBJ2-3; D may be TRBD2 (6 bases). The length of the CDR3 is 17 residues. Trimming cost V 2 bases and J 0 bases, with 15 bases left between them. The V gene's germline CDR1 is MGHRA and CDR2 YSYEKL. The CDR3, as DNA: TGCGCCAGCAGCCAAACACGGGAGCGGATTAGCACAGATACGCAGTATTTT. It specifies CASSQTRERISTDTQYF.

This clonotype has at least ten counts. The chain links TRBV12-3 or TRBV12-4 to TRBJ1-2; D is unresolved. V dropped 8 bases and J dropped 2 bases, with 9 bases sitting between them. The CDR3 is made up of 12 amino acids. CDR3 amino acids: CASELNNYGYTF. CDR3 nucleotides: TGTGCCAGCGAACTGAACAACTATGGCTACACCTTC.

This clonotype was detected a few times. This chain connects TRBV5-1 to TRBJ2-3; D is unresolved. Trimming took off 1 base at V and 2 bases at J, with 17 bases between the two ends. Germline lookup yields CDR1 SGHRS and CDR2 YFSETQ. This CDR3 spans 17 amino acids. The CDR3 DNA reads TGCGCCAGCAGCTTGTTTGCAGGCTATACCTACACAGATACGCAGTATTTT. It yields the protein CASSLFAGYTYTDTQYF. The full variable domain, rest sourced from reference TRBV5-1 and TRBJ2-3, is KAGVTQTPRYLIKTRGQQVTLSCSPISGHRSVSWYQQTPGQGLQFLFEYFSETQRNKGNFPGRFSGRQFSNSRSEMNVSTLELGDSALYLCASSLFAGYTYTDTQYFGPGTRLTVL.

This clonotype showed up many times. The V call is TRBV19, the J call TRBJ2-7; D remains unclear. The CDR3 runs to 13 residues. CDR1 is LNHDA and CDR2 is SQIVND in the germline V gene (reference sequence). V was trimmed by 1 base and J by 9 bases, leaving 13 bases between them. The CDR3 loop reads CASSIATKVRQYF. CDR3 sequence (DNA): TGTGCCAGTAGTATAGCGACCAAGGTGCGGCAGTACTTC.

This clonotype occurred a few times. The chain joins TRBV6-1 to TRBJ2-5; 8 positions match TRBD2. J lost 2 bases, V lost 3 bases, and 5 bases had no gene match. The CDR3 consists of 15 residues. Germline CDR1 and CDR2: MNHNS and SASEGT. The DNA for the CDR3 is TGTGCCAGCAGTGACGGAGCGGGGGCGCAAGAGACCCAGTACTTC. Translation: CASSDGAGAQETQYF.

This clonotype was seen a handful of times. The rearrangement joins TRBV4-2 to TRBJ1-4, with D perhaps TRBD1 (5 bases). The CDR3 loop spans 17 amino acids. CDR1 LGHNA and CDR2 YNFKEQ come from the germline V gene. Trimming took off 0 bases at V and 7 bases at J, with 18 bases between the two ends. The CDR3 DNA sequence: TGTGCCAGCAGCCAAGATAGGCTGACAGAAGCCGTTGAAAAACTGTTTTTT. Its protein is CASSQDRLTEAVEKLFF.

This clonotype was counted only a few times. This CDR3 is CASSQDAGFPEAFF. CDR3 DNA: TGCGCCAGCAGCCAAGATGCCGGGTTCCCTGAAGCTTTCTTT. The chain links TRBV4-1 to TRBJ1-1; the D is unclear. Trimming stripped 0 bases from V and 6 bases from J, with 11 bases between. Germline CDR1 is MGHRA and CDR2 is YSYEKL. The CDR3 is 14 amino acids.

The chain recombines TRBV7-8 with TRBJ1-6, with 7 bases fitting TRBD1. This CDR3 has 15 residues. After removal of 4 bases from V and 5 bases from J, the junction contained 5 bases not matched to a gene. Germline CDR1 reads SGHVS; CDR2 reads FQNEAQ. The CDR3 sequence: CASSYWDRDNSPLHF. The CDR3 DNA is TGTGCCAGCAGCTATTGGGACAGAGATAATTCACCCCTCCACTTT. Together with reference TRBV7-8 and TRBJ1-6, the CDR3 gives the full variable domain: GAGVSQSPRYKVAKRGQDVALRCDPISGHVSLFWYQQALGQGPEFLTYFQNEAQLDKSGLPSDRFFAERPEGSVSTLKIQRTQQEDSAVYLCASSYWDRDNSPLHFGNGTRLTVT.

This clonotype occurred a few times. The rearrangement links TRBV28 to TRBJ2-2; TRBD2 matches 9 bases. The germline gives CDR1 MDHEN, CDR2 SYDVKM. V was clipped by 6 bases and J by 3 bases; unmatched bases: 17. This CDR3 has 19 residues. The CDR3 loop is CASSLITFEREADTGELFF. The CDR3 coding sequence is TGTGCCAGCAGCCTAATAACCTTTGAGCGGGAGGCGGACACCGGGGAGCTGTTTTTT.

The gene calls are TRBV7-3 and TRBJ2-1; tentative D call: TRBD1 (6 bases). The germline CDR1 and CDR2 sequences are SGHTA and FQGTGA. V was shortened by 1 base and J by 8 bases, with 12 bases between the two germline ends. This CDR3 has 14 residues. Here the CDR3 DNA reads TGTGCCAGCAGCTTAAGACCAGGGGCAGATGAGCAGTTCTTC. Encoded protein: CASSLRPGADEQFF. The full variable domain, its missing parts supplied by reference TRBV7-3 and TRBJ2-1, is GAGVSQTPSNKVTEKGKYVELRCDPISGHTALYWYRQSLGQGPEFLIYFQGTGAADDSGLPNDRFFAVRPEGSVSTLKIQRTERGDSAVYLCASSLRPGADEQFFGPGTRLTVL.

This clonotype was observed a handful of times. This chain connects TRBV24-1 to TRBJ1-2; 9 nucleotides agree with TRBD1. The trim removed 5 bases at V and 4 bases at J, leaving 4 bases unmatched. CDR1 and CDR2 from the germline V gene are KGHDR and SFDVKD. The CDR3 extends over 14 amino acids. The CDR3 DNA sequence: TGTGCCACCAGTGCTGGGGACAGGGTCTATGGCTACACCTTC. Protein product: CATSAGDRVYGYTF.

The chain has TRBV24-1 and TRBJ2-5; 11 bases fit TRBD2. This CDR3 has 16 amino acids. V shed 4 bases and J 1 base; nucleotides not matched to a gene: 4. Germline CDR1 KGHDR, CDR2 SFDVKD. CDR3 sequence (DNA): TGTGCCACCAGTGAAACCGGGACTAGCGGCCAAGAGACCCAGTACTTC. Translated, it gives CATSETGTSGQETQYF.

The CDR3 DNA sequence: TGTGCCAGCAGCCAAGATTTGAGAGCCGACAATGAGCAGTTCTTC. This translates into CASSQDLRADNEQFF. This rearrangement joins TRBV3-1 to TRBJ2-1; D gene ambiguous. With 0 bases removed from V and 5 bases from J, the gap between germline ends came to 11 bases. The CDR3 length is 15 residues. Germline-derived CDR1 and CDR2 are LGHDT and YNNKEL (reference sequence).

V gene TRBV5-1 combines with J gene TRBJ2-2; D unresolved. The V gene lost 4 bases and the J gene lost 4 bases, with 14 bases spanning the gap. The CDR3 has 15 residues. The germline V gene encodes CDR1 SGHRS and CDR2 YFSETQ. The CDR3 DNA reads TGCGCCAGCAGCCTGAGCGAATGGGGCACCGGGGAGCTGTTTTTT. It translates to CASSLSEWGTGELFF. The full variable domain, its missing parts supplied by reference TRBV5-1 and TRBJ2-2, is KAGVTQTPRYLIKTRGQQVTLSCSPISGHRSVSWYQQTPGQGLQFLFEYFSETQRNKGNFPGRFSGRQFSNSRSEMNVSTLELGDSALYLCASSLSEWGTGELFFGEGSRLTVL.

Notes on this clonotype: With a much larger clone just one base away, this may be a read error. This sequence joins TRBV19 and TRBJ2-7, with a possible D match to TRBD2 (6 bases). This CDR3 region has 14 residues. Germline V gene lookup returns CDR1 LNHDA and CDR2 SQIVND (reference sequence). The CDR3 coding sequence is TGTGCCAGTAGTATTTCGGGAGCAGACTACGTGCAGTACTTC. Translating it yields CASSISGADYVQYF.

The chain joins TRBV5-1 to TRBJ2-5; no clear D. V shed 2 bases and J shed 5 bases, with 7 bases lying between them. The CDR3 extends over 12 amino acids. CDR1 SGHRS and CDR2 YFSETQ come from the germline V gene. This CDR3 reads CASSFSSETQYF. CDR3 coding DNA: TGCGCCAGCAGCTTTTCATCGGAGACCCAGTACTTC.